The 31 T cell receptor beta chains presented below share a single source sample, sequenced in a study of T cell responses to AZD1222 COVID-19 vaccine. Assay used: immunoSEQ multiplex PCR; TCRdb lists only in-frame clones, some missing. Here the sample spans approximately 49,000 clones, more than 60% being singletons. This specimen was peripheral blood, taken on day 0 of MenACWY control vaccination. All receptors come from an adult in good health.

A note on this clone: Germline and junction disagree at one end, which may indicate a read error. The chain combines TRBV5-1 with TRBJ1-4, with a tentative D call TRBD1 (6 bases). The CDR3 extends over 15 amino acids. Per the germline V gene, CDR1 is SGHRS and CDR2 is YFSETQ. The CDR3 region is CASGLLGDMGEKLFF. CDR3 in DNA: TGCGCCAGCGGCTTGTTGGGGGACATGGGGGAAAAACTGTTTTTT.

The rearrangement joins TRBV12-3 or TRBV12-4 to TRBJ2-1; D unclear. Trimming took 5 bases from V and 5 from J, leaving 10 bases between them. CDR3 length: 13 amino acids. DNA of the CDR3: TGTGCCAGCAGTGTCAGCTACAACAATGAGCAGTTCTTC. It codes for CASSVSYNNEQFF.

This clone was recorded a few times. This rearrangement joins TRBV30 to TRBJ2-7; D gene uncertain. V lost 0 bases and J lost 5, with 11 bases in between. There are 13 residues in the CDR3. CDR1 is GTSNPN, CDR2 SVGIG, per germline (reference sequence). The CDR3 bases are TGTGCCTGGAGTGTACGGTCCCGCCACGAGCAGTACTTC. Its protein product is CAWSVRSRHEQYF.

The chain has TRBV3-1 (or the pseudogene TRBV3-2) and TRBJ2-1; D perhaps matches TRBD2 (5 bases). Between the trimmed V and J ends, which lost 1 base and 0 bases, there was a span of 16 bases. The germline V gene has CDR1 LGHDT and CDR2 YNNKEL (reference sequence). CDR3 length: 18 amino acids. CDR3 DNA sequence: TGTGCCAGCAGCCAAGCCGGACGGGAAATAAGCTCCTACAATGAGCAGTTCTTC. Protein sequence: CASSQAGREISSYNEQFF.

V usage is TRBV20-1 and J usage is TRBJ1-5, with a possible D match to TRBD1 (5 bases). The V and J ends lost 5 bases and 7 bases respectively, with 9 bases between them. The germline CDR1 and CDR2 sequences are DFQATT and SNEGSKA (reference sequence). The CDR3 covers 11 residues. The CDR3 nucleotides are TGCAGTGCTGGGACCGGGCAGCCCCAGCATTTT. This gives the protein CSAGTGQPQHF.

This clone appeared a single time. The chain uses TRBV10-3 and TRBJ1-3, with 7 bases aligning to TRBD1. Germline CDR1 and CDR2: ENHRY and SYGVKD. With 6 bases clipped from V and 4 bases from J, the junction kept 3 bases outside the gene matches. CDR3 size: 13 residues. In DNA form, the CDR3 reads TGTGCCATCAGAGCGACAGGGGGAAACACCATATATTTT. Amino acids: CAIRATGGNTIYF.

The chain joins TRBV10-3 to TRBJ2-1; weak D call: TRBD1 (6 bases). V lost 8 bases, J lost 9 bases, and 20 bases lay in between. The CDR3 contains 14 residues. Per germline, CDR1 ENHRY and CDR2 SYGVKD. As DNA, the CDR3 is TGTGCCATCGGCCATTCAGGGGTTGGTGGTGAGCAGTTCTTC. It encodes CAIGHSGVGGEQFF.

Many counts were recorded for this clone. The CDR3 sequence: CASPPVREVDTQYF. In nucleotides, the CDR3 is TGTGCCAGCCCGCCGGTCCGGGAGGTGGATACGCAGTATTTT. V gene TRBV6-5 combines with J gene TRBJ2-3; 7 positions agree with TRBD2. The length of the CDR3 is 14 residues. Per germline, CDR1 MNHEY and CDR2 SVGAGI. With V trimmed by 8 bases and J by 6 bases, 11 bases remained unmatched.

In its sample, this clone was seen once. CDR3 bases: TGTGCCAGCGGACCTACAGCGGGGGGGAGCAATGAGCAGTTCTTC. It specifies CASGPTAGGSNEQFF. V and J are TRBV11-2 and TRBJ2-1; TRBD2 aligns across 10 bases. The CDR3 loop spans 15 amino acids. J lost 6 bases, V lost 8 bases, and 10 bases had no gene match. Germline V gives CDR1 SGHAT, CDR2 FQNNGV.

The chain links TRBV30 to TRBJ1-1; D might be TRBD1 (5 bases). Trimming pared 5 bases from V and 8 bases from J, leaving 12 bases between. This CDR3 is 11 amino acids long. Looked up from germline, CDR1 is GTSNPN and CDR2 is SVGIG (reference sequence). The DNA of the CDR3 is TGTGCCTGGCGGGACCTCGGGGAAGCTTTCTTT. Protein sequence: CAWRDLGEAFF.

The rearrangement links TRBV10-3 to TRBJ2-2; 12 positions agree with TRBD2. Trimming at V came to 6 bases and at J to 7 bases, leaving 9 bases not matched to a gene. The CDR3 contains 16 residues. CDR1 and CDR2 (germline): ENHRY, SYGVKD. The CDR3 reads CAISEGLAGSGGELFF. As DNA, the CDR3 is TGTGCCATCAGCGAAGGACTAGCGGGATCGGGCGGGGAGCTGTTTTTT.

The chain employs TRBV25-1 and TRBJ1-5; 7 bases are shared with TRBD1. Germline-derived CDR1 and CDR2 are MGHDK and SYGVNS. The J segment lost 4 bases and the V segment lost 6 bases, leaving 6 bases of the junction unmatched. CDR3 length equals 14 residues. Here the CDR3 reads CASSSTGSNQPQHF. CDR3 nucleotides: TGTGCCAGCAGCTCGACAGGGTCAAATCAGCCCCAGCATTTT.

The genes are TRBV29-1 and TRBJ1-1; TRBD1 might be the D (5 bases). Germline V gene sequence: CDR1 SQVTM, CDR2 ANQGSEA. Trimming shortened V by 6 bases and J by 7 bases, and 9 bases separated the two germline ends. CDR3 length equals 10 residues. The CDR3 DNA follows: TGCAGCGTCAAAGACAGTGAAGCTTTCTTT. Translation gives CSVKDSEAFF.

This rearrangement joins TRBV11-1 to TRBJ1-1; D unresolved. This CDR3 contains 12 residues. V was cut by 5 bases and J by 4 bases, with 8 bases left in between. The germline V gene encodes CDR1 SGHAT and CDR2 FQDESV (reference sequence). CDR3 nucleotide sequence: TGTGCCAGCAGCCCCGGACCCACTGAAGCTTTCTTT. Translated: CASSPGPTEAFF.

CDR3 amino acids: CASSLGQNTEAFF. CDR3 in DNA: TGTGCCAGCAGCTTAGGACAGAACACTGAAGCTTTCTTT. The rearrangement uses TRBV7-2 and TRBJ1-1; no reliable D call. Trimming stripped 1 base from V and 1 base from J, with 4 bases between. The germline V gene encodes CDR1 SGHTA and CDR2 FQGNSA. This CDR3 has 13 residues.

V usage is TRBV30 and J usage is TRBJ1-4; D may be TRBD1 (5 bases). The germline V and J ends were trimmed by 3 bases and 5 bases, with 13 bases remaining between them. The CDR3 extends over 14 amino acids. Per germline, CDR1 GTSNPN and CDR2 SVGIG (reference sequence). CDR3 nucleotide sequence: TGTGCCTGGAGGGGGGACGGACCGAATGAAAAACTGTTTTTT. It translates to CAWRGDGPNEKLFF.

The CDR3 loop reads CASSPTGSPSGYTF. The CDR3 bases are TGTGCCAGCTCACCAACAGGGTCCCCCTCTGGCTACACCTTC. The rearrangement joins TRBV18 to TRBJ1-2; D is perhaps TRBD1 (6 bases). V lost 2 bases and J 7 bases, leaving 14 bases between the germline ends. The CDR3 extends over 14 amino acids. From germline, CDR1 is KGHSH and CDR2 LQKENI.

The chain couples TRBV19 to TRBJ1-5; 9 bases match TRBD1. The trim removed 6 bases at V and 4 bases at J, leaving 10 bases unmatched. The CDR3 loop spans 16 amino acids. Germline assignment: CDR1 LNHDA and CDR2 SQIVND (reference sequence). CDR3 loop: CASRGQGLSTNQPQHF. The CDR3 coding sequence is TGTGCCAGTAGGGGACAGGGACTTTCCACTAATCAGCCCCAGCATTTT.

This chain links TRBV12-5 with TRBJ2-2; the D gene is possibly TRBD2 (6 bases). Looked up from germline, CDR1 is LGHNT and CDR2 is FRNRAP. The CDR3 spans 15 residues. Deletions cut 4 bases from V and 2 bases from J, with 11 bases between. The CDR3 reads CASGSRDLNTGELFF. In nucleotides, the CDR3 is TGTGCTAGTGGTTCCCGGGACTTAAACACCGGGGAGCTGTTTTTT.

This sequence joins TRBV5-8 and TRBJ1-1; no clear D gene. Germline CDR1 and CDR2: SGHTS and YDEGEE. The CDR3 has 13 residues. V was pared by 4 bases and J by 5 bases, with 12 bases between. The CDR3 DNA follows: TGTGCCAGCAGCCGAAGATTAACTACTGAAGCTTTCTTT. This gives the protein CASSRRLTTEAFF.

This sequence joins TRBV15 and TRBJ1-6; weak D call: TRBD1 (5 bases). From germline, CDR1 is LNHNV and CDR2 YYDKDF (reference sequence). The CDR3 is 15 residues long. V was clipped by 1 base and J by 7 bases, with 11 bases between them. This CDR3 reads CATSRGQLGNSPLHF. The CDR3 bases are TGTGCCACCAGCAGAGGACAGTTGGGCAATTCACCCCTCCACTTT.

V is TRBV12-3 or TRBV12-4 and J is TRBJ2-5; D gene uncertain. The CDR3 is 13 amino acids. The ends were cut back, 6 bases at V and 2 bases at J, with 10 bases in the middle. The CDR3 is CASSLPPQETQYF. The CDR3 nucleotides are TGTGCCAGCAGCCTCCCCCCACAAGAGACCCAGTACTTC.

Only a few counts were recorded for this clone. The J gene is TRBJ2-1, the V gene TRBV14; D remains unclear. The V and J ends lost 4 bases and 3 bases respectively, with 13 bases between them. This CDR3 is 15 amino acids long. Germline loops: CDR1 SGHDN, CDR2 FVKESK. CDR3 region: CASSLDFSIYNEQFF. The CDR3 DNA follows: TGTGCCAGCAGCCTCGACTTTTCAATCTACAATGAGCAGTTCTTC.

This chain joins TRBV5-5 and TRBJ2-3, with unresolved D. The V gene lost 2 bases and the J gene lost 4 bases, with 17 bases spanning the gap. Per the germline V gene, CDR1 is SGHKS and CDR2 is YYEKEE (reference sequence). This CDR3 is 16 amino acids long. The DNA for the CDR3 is TGTGCCAGCAGCTTTAACCCCGTTTTCGCCGCAGATACGCAGTATTTT. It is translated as CASSFNPVFAADTQYF.

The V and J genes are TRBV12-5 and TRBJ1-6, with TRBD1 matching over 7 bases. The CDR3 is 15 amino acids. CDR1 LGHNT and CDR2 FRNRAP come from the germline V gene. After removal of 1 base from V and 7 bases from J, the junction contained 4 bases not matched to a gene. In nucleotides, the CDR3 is TGTGCTAGTGGTTTGGGGACAGGCGAGAATTCACCCCTCCACTTT. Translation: CASGLGTGENSPLHF.

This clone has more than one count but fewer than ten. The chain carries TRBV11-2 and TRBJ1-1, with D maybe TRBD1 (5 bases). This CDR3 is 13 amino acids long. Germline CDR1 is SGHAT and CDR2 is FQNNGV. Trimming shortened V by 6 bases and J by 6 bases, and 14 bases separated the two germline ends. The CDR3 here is CASRIQRGAEAFF. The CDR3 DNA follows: TGTGCCAGCAGGATTCAACGGGGGGCTGAAGCTTTCTTT.

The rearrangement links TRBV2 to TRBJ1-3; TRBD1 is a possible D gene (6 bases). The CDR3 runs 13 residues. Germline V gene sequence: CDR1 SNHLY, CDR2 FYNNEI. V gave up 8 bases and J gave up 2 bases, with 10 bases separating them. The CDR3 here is CASGAGAGNTIYF. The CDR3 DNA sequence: TGTGCCAGCGGTGCAGGGGCTGGAAACACCATATATTTT.

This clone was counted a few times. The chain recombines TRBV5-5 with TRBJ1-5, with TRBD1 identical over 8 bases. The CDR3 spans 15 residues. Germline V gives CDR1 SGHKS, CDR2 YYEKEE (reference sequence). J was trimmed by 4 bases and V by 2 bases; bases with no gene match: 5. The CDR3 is CASSLGQGNNQPQHF. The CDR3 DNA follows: TGTGCCAGCAGCTTAGGACAGGGAAATAATCAGCCCCAGCATTTT.

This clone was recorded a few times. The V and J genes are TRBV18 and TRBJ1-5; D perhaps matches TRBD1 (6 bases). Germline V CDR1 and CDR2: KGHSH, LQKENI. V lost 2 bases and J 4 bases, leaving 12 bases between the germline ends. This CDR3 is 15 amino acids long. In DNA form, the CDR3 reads TGTGCCAGCTCACCATCCAGGGGTAAAAATCAGCCCCAGCATTTT. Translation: CASSPSRGKNQPQHF. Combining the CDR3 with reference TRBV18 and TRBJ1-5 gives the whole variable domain NAGVMQNPRHLVRRRGQEARLRCSPMKGHSHVYWYRQLPEEGLKFMVYLQKENIIDESGMPKERFSAEFPKEGPSILRIQQVVRGDSAAYFCASSPSRGKNQPQHFGDGTRLSIL.

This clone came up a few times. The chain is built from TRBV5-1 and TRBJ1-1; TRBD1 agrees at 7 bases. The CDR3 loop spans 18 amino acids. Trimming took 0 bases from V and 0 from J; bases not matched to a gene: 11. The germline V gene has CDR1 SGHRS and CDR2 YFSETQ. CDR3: CASSLAGTAPPMNTEAFF. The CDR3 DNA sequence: TGCGCCAGCAGCTTGGCGGGGACAGCTCCACCCATGAACACTGAAGCTTTCTTT. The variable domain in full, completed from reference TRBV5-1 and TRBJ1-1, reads KAGVTQTPRYLIKTRGQQVTLSCSPISGHRSVSWYQQTPGQGLQFLFEYFSETQRNKGNFPGRFSGRQFSNSRSEMNVSTLELGDSALYLCASSLAGTAPPMNTEAFFGQGTRLTVV.

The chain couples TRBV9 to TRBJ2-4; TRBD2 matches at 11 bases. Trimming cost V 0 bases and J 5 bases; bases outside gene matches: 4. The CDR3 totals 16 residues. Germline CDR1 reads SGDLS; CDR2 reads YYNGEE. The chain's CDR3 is CASSVGFSGGENIQYF. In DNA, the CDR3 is TGTGCCAGCAGCGTAGGGTTTAGCGGGGGGGAAAACATTCAGTACTTC.